This TCR beta chain appears in the sequencing data of a study of T cells in Graves' hyperthyroidism and ophthalmopathy (dated by TCRdb to between 2018 and 2020). As for the study more broadly: Peripheral blood was sampled at the time of initial diagnosis, prior to any treatment. To identify TCR V-J signatures that set the groups apart, the researchers used a discovery cohort of 100 patients, made up of roughly 40 with Graves' ophthalmopathy and 57 with stable Graves' hyperthyroidism. Whether ophthalmopathy could be predicted prospectively was tested in an independent validation cohort made up of under 20 hyperthyroidism patients plus 17 patients who later progressed to ophthalmopathy. The 75 to 100 discovery patients were divided at random into training and test sets in a 7:3 ratio. The study also compared thyroid tissue and blood T-cell repertoires from a handful of Graves' hyperthyroidism patients. Following sampling, methimazole starting at 30 mg daily was given to hyperthyroidism patients, and high-dose intravenous methylprednisolone was given to ophthalmopathy patients. The paper describes TCR Vbeta CDR3 sequencing of some 130 peripheral blood samples, made up of around 41 ophthalmopathy patients, 70 to 75 hyperthyroidism patients and about 17 progressor patients.

Hyperthyroidism patients were newly diagnosed, had a disease duration of under 2 months, and were aged 18 to 65 years. Exclusion was applied to patients with uncontrolled infections, other autoimmune diseases, pregnancy or lactation. Diagnoses relied on clinical symptoms, serum thyroxine and TRAb, thyroid ultrasound and orbital computed tomography. For progressor patients, blood was drawn at the first diagnosis of hyperthyroidism, before any ophthalmopathy symptoms had appeared. Ficoll-Paque density gradient centrifugation was used to isolate PBMCs from around 10 ml of fresh peripheral blood. Progressor patients were defined as those initially diagnosed with Graves' hyperthyroidism in whom ophthalmopathy developed during follow-up. Total RNA was extracted using Trizol reagent, and RNA quality was assessed on an Agilent 2100 Bioanalyzer. The TCR beta CDR3 regions were amplified from the RNA transcripts. The first round of RT-PCR for the TCR CDR3 was performed with the HTBI primer set and the Qiagen OneStep RT-PCR kit. Libraries were constructed in a second round of multiplex PCR, after which size selection and purification were carried out. Sequencing of the libraries was done on an Illumina HiSeq2000 using paired-end 100 bp reads. The original pipeline was this. SOAPnuke was used to process the raw data, with reads discarded if the reads contained adapters or uncalled bases, had a mean Phred below 15, or lacked an exact constant-primer or identifier match. COPE v1.2.5 was used to merge high-quality paired reads, and clonotypes were defined as unique nucleotide sequences. MiTCR v1.1 was used to align the clonotypes against IMGT TRBV, TRBD and TRBJ reference segments. Analysis was restricted to V-J combinations with a frequency above 0.0001, which covered 99.2% of repertoires. A TCS score was defined as the ratio of F50 (clonal expansion) to E x V (chaos), with BLOSUM62-based TCRdist applied between CDR3 peptides within each V-J. Welch's t-statistics and random forest reduced just over 500 V-J features to under 15, which were used in a naive Bayes classifier (R e1071). TCRdb cleaned the public reads at Q25 with fastp, built clones with MiXCR and kept in-frame beta chains. Rows are unified per CDR3 protein, each entry keeping the most common DNA and genes. These V and J calls originate from TCRdb's pipeline instead of the authors' own analysis. The sample table contains around 250,000 distinct CDR3 sequences; only one count was recorded for 13% to 15% of them. The top ten hold about an eighth of the sample.

To note about this clonotype: The clone's antigen remains unknown. Per-base qualities were not stored, and no clone one base away is much larger.

V and J are truncated by 0 bases and 7 bases respectively, leaving an intervening sequence of 12 bases. From its cysteine to its phenylalanine, the CDR3 spans 13 amino acids. The sequence is cut down to CDR3 DNA, 39 bases in frame from base 1. The germline V gene provides CDR1 SQVTM and CDR2 ANQGSEA. What the work shows at the level of the full study, not this receptor alone: Sample size was not statistically predetermined, and investigators were not blinded to group allocation. A 13 V-J signature model separated ophthalmopathy from stable hyperthyroidism, with approximately 87% sensitivity and 81.08% specificity in cross-validation and 80%/75% in testing. Most expanded thyroid clonotypes (frequency above 0.001) were also detected in blood, suggesting blood repertoires may reflect thyroid immune responses. In validation, the model predicted progression to ophthalmopathy a median of around 6.5 months before onset, with over 55% sensitivity and almost 75% specificity.

Sequencing was carried out using blood. Recombination connected TRBV29-1 to TRBJ1-2; TRBD1 could be the D gene, as 5 bases match. This receptor was identified in a woman aged 40 to 50 with Graves' hyperthyroidism that later progressed to Graves' ophthalmopathy. The nucleotide sequence reads as follows: TGCAGCGTTGAAGATCCACAGGCGGGTGGCTACACCTTC. Its translation is CSVEDPQAGGYTF.